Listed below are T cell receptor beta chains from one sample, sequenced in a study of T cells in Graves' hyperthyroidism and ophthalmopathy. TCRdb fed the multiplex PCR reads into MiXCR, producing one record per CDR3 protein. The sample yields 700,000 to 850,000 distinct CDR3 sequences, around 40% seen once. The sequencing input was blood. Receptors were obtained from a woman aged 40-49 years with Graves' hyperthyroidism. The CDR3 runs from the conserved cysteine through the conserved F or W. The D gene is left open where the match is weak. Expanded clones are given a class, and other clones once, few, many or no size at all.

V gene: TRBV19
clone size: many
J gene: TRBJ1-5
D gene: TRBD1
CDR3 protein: CASRQGGQPQHF
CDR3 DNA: TGTGCCAGCCGACAGGGGGGTCAGCCCCAGCATTTT

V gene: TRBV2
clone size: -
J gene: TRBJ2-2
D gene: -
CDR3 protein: CASSASQGPGELFF
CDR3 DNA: TGTGCCAGCAGTGCCTCCCAGGGGCCCGGGGAGCTGTTTTTT

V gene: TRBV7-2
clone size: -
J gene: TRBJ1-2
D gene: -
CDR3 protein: CASNRLRGADGYTF
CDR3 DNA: TGTGCCAGCAACCGGCTCCGGGGAGCGGATGGCTACACCTTC

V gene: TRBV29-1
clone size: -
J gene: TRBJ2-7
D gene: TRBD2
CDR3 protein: CSVEVLPGLAPYAQYF
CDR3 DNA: TGCAGCGTTGAAGTTCTGCCGGGACTAGCTCCCTACGCGCAGTACTTC

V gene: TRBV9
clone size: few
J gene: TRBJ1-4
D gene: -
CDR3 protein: CASSVAGSTNEKLFF
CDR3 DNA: TGTGCCAGCAGCGTAGCGGGGAGCACTAATGAAAAACTGTTTTTT

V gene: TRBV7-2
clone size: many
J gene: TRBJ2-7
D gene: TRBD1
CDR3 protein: CASSPGGREQYF
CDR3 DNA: TGTGCCAGCAGTCCAGGGGGCCGGGAGCAGTACTTC

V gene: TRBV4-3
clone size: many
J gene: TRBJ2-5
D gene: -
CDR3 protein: CASSQESREETQYF
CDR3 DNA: TGCGCCAGCAGCCAAGAATCCAGGGAAGAGACCCAGTACTTC

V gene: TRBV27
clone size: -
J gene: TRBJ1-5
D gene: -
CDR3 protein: CASIVIQENQPQHF
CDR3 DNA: TGTGCCAGCATCGTAATCCAGGAGAATCAGCCCCAGCATTTT

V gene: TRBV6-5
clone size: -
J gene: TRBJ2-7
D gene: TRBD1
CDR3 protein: CASSYSRQGSSEQYF
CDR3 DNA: TGTGCCAGCAGTTACTCACGACAGGGATCGAGCGAGCAGTACTTC

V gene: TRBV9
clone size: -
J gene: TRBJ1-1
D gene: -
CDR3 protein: CASSQDYGGANTEAFF
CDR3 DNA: TGTGCCAGCAGCCAAGATTATGGGGGGGCAAACACTGAAGCTTTCTTT

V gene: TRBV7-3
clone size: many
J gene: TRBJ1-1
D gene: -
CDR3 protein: CASTDDRGEPMNTEAFF
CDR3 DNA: TGTGCCAGCACCGACGATCGGGGGGAACCCATGAACACTGAAGCTTTCTTT

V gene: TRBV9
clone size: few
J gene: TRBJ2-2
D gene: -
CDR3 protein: CASSPQAGFNTGELFF
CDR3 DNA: TGTGCCAGCAGCCCCCAGGCGGGATTTAACACCGGGGAGCTGTTTTTT

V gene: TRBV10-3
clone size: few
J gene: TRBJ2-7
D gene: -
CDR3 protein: CATRGSSSHEQYF
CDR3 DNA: TGTGCCACCCGGGGGAGTAGCTCCCACGAGCAGTACTTC

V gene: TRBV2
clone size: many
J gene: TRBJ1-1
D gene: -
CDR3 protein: CASRPSPTLLGTEAFF
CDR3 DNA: TGTGCCAGCAGACCGTCCCCAACCCTGTTGGGCACTGAAGCTTTCTTT

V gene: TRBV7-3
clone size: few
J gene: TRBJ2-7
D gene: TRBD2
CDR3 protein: CASSSPSGLAGVSISYEQYF
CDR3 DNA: TGTGCCAGCAGCTCTCCCTCCGGCCTAGCGGGGGTGAGCATATCCTACGAGCAGTACTTC

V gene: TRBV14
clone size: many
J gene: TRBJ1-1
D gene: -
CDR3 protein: CASSWVELNTEAFF
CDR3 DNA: TGTGCCAGCAGCTGGGTTGAGCTGAACACTGAAGCTTTCTTT

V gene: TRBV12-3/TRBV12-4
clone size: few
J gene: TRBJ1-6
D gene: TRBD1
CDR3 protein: CASSSTGGVWSPLHF
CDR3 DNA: TGTGCCAGCAGTTCGACAGGGGGCGTATGGTCACCCCTCCACTTT

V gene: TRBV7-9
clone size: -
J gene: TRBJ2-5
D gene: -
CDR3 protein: CASSLGHLQEAQYF
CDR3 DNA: TGTGCCAGCTCACTGGGACACCTTCAAGAGGCCCAGTACTTC

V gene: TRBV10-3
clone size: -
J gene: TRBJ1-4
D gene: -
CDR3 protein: CASLLLLGGPKKLFF
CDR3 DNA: TGTGCCAGCCTCCTACTCCTGGGGGGCCCAAAAAAACTGTTTTTT

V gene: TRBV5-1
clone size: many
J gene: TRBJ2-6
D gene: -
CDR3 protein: CASQGNPLEANVLTF
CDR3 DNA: TGCGCCAGCCAAGGAAACCCTCTTGAGGCCAACGTCCTGACTTTC

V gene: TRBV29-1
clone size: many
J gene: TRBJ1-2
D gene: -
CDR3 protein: CSVAGTRGYTF
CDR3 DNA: TGCAGCGTTGCGGGGACGCGGGGCTACACCTTC

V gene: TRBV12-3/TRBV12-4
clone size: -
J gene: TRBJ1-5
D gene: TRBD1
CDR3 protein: CASSYGTGGRGNQPQHF
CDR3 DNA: TGTGCCAGCAGTTATGGGACAGGGGGCAGAGGCAATCAGCCCCAGCATTTT

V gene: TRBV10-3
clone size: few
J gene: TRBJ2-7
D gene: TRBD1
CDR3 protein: CAISDLRDRGLYEQHF
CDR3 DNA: TGTGCCATCAGTGACCTCCGGGACAGGGGACTATACGAGCAGCACTTC

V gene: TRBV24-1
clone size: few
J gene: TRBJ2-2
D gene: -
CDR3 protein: CATSRQTGTGELFF
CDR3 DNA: TGTGCCACCAGCCGACAGACGGGCACCGGGGAGCTGTTTTTT

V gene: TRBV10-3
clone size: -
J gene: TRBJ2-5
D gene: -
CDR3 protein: CAISESTQETQYF
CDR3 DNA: TGTGCCATCAGTGAGTCCACGCAAGAGACCCAGTACTTC

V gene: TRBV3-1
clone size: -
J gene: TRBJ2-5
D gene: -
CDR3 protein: CASSQGTVEETQYF
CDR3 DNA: TGTGCCAGCAGCCAAGGGACAGTTGAGGAGACCCAGTACTTC

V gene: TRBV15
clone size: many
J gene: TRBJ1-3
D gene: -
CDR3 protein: CATSRETLSGNTIYF
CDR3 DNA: TGTGCCACCAGCAGGGAGACACTATCTGGAAACACCATATATTTT

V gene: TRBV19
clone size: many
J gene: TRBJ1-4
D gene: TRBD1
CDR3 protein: CASNEGADSRKLFF
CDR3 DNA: TGTGCCAGTAATGAGGGGGCCGATTCGAGAAAACTGTTTTTT

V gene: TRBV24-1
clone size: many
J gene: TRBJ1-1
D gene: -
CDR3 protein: CATRTSDDTEAFF
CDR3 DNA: TGTGCCACCAGGACAAGCGATGACACTGAAGCTTTCTTT

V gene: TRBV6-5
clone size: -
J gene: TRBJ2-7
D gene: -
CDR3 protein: CASSETVGFWNF
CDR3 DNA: TGTGCCAGCAGTGAAACGGTGGGGTTTTGGAACTTC

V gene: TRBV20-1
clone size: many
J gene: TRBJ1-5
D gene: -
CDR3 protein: CSASGQGNQPQHF
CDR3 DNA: TGCAGTGCTAGTGGCCAGGGGAATCAGCCCCAGCATTTT

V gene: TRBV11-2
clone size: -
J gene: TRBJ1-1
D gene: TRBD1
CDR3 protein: CASRRDRGVMNTEAFF
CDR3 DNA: TGTGCCAGCAGGCGGGACAGGGGGGTCATGAACACTGAAGCTTTCTTT

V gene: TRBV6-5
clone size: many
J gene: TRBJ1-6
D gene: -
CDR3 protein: CASSYQFAYNSPLHF
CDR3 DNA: TGTGCCAGCAGTTATCAGTTTGCCTATAATTCACCCCTCCACTTT

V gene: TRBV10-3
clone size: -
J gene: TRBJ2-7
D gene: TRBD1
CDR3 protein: CASSESRGLDSYEQYF
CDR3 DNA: TGTGCCAGCAGTGAGTCAAGGGGGCTTGACTCCTACGAGCAGTACTTC

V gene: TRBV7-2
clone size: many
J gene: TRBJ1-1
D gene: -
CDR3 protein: CASSHIQKNTEAFF
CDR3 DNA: TGTGCCAGCAGCCATATACAGAAGAACACTGAAGCTTTCTTT

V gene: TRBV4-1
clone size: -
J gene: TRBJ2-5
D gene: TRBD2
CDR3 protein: CASSQEAGGNGETQYF
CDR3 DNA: TGCGCCAGCAGCCAAGAGGCGGGGGGCAACGGAGAAACCCAGTACTTC

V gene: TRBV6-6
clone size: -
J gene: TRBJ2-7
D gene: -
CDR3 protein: CASSYDPQHRRAEQYF
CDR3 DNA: TGTGCCAGCAGTTATGATCCCCAGCACCGGAGGGCCGAGCAGTACTTC

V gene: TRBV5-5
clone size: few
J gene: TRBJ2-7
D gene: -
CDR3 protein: CASSLPGAGSYEQYF
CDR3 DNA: TGTGCCAGCAGCTTGCCGGGGGCGGGATCCTACGAGCAGTACTTC

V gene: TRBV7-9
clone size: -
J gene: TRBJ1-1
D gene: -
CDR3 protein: CASSLGGWAFF
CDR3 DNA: TGTGCCAGCAGCCTTGGGGGATGGGCTTTCTTT

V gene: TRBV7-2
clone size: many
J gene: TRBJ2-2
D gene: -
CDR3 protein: CASSLALGNTGELFF
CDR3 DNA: TGTGCCAGCAGCTTAGCTCTAGGGAACACCGGGGAGCTGTTTTTT

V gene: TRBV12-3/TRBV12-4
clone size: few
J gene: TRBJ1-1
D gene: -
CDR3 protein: CASSLVTANPNTEAFF
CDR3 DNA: TGTGCCAGCAGTTTAGTGACAGCCAACCCGAACACTGAAGCTTTCTTT

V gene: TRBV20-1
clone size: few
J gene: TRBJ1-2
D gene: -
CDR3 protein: CSATHSPRYYGYTF
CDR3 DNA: TGCAGTGCGACCCACAGCCCGCGGTACTATGGCTACACCTTC

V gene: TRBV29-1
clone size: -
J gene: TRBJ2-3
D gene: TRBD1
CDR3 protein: CSVEPGQGGRDTQYF
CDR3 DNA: TGCAGCGTTGAACCTGGACAGGGAGGAAGAGATACGCAGTATTTT

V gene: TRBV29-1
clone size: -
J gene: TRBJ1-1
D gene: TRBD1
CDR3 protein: CSVGRDRGTEAFF
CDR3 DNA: TGCAGCGTTGGACGGGACAGGGGCACTGAAGCTTTCTTT

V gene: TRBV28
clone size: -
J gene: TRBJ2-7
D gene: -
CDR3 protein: CASRRWGGTPDYEQYF
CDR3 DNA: TGTGCCAGCAGGCGATGGGGGGGGACACCCGATTACGAGCAGTACTTC

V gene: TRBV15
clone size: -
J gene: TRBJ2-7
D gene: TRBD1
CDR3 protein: CATSSPWTGSSYEQYF
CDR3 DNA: TGTGCCACCAGCAGTCCTTGGACAGGGAGCTCCTACGAGCAGTACTTC

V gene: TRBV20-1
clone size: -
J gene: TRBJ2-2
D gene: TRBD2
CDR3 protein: CSARGLAGGWATGELFF
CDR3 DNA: TGCAGTGCAAGGGGACTAGCGGGAGGATGGGCCACCGGGGAGCTGTTTTTT

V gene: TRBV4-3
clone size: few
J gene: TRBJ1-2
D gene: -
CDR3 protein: CASSQDRLEISPCYTF
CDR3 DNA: TGCGCCAGCAGCCAAGATCGCCTCGAGATAAGCCCGTGCTACACCTTC

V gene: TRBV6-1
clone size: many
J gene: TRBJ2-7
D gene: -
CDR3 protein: CASSDRGGDEQYF
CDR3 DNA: TGTGCCAGCAGTGACAGGGGGGGAGATGAGCAGTACTTC

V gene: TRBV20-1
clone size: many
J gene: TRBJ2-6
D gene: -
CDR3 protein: CSASSSAGANVLTF
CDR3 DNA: TGCAGTGCTAGTTCTAGCGCTGGGGCCAACGTCCTGACTTTC

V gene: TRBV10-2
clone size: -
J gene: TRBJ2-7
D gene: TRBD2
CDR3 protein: CASSETSGLLAYEQYF
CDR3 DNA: TGCGCCAGCAGTGAGACTAGCGGACTACTCGCTTACGAGCAGTACTTC

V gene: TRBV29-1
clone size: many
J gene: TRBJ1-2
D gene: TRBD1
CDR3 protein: CSSGQIYGYTF
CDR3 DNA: TGCAGTTCGGGACAGATCTATGGCTACACCTTC